The 6 T cell receptor beta chains below come from one sample, sequenced in a study of blood T cell repertoires in COVID-19. TCRdb's table, derived via immunoSEQ multiplex PCR, lists solely in-frame clones and lacks some. The table lists 200,000 or so clones, 70% to 90% of them singletons. Sequences were obtained from PBMCs or T cells enriched from blood (not recorded which). The receptor source for this set is a woman in her thirties or forties with acute COVID-19.

This clone has just one count. The genes are TRBV5-4 and TRBJ1-2; 7 positions match TRBD1. The germline V gene encodes CDR1 SGHNT and CDR2 YYREEE (reference sequence). V lost 6 bases, J lost 6 bases, and 11 bases stayed unmatched. CDR3 length: 14 residues. CDR3 sequence reads: CASNKGIGTDGYTF. The CDR3 nucleotides are TGTGCCAGCAATAAGGGAATCGGGACAGATGGCTACACCTTC.

The genes are TRBV11-2 and TRBJ2-5; 12 bases line up with TRBD2. The CDR3 is 16 amino acids. Germline V gives CDR1 SGHAT, CDR2 FQNNGV. V lost 3 bases and J lost 2; bases outside the gene matches: 4. CDR3 in amino acids: CASSLPLAGGQETQYF. The CDR3 DNA sequence: TGTGCCAGCAGCTTGCCCCTAGCGGGGGGGCAAGAGACCCAGTACTTC.

The rearrangement links TRBV5-5 to TRBJ2-1; 7 bases match TRBD1. Germline CDR1 reads SGHKS; CDR2 reads YYEKEE (reference sequence). CDR3 length: 15 residues. V was clipped by 3 bases and J by 2 bases; unmatched bases: 5. The DNA for the CDR3 is TGTGCCAGCAGCTCACAGGGGCCGGCCTACAATGAGCAGTTCTTC. Its protein is CASSSQGPAYNEQFF.

V is TRBV20-1 and J is TRBJ1-6; no definite D call. Deletions cut 3 bases from V and 0 bases from J, with 12 bases between. Germline lookup yields CDR1 DFQATT and CDR2 SNEGSKA (reference sequence). The CDR3 extends over 16 amino acids. The CDR3 is CSASGRSSSYNSPLHF. The CDR3 DNA reads TGCAGTGCTAGTGGCAGGTCAAGCTCCTATAATTCACCCCTCCACTTT.

The gene calls are TRBV9 and TRBJ1-2; D possibly corresponds to TRBD1 (6 bases). From germline, CDR1 is SGDLS and CDR2 YYNGEE. The CDR3 spans 13 residues. V lost 0 bases and J lost 12, with 15 bases in between. For the CDR3, the DNA is TGTGCCAGCAGCGTAGTACCAGGGGACGGCCACACCTTC. It specifies CASSVVPGDGHTF. The entire variable domain, with the rest obtained from reference TRBV9 and TRBJ1-2, is as follows: DSGVTQTPKHLITATGQRVTLRCSPRSGDLSVYWYQQSLDQGLQFLIQYYNGEERAKGNILERFSAQQFPDLHSELNLSSLELGDSALYFCASSVVPGDGHTFGSGTRLTVV.

The chain has TRBV11-2 and TRBJ1-2; 12 bases fit TRBD1. J was trimmed by 4 bases and V by 4 bases; bases with no gene match: 4. CDR3 length: 15 residues. CDR1 SGHAT and CDR2 FQNNGV come from the germline V gene. The CDR3 region has the DNA TGTGCCAGCAGCTCGGGACAGGGGGCCGGCTATGGCTACACCTTC. This translates into CASSSGQGAGYGYTF. The complete variable domain, with remaining parts taken from reference TRBV11-2 and TRBJ1-2, reads EAGVAQSPRYKIIEKRQSVAFWCNPISGHATLYWYQQILGQGPKLLIQFQNNGVVDDSQLPKDRFSAERLKGVDSTLKIQPAKLEDSAVYLCASSSGQGAGYGYTFGSGTRLTVV.